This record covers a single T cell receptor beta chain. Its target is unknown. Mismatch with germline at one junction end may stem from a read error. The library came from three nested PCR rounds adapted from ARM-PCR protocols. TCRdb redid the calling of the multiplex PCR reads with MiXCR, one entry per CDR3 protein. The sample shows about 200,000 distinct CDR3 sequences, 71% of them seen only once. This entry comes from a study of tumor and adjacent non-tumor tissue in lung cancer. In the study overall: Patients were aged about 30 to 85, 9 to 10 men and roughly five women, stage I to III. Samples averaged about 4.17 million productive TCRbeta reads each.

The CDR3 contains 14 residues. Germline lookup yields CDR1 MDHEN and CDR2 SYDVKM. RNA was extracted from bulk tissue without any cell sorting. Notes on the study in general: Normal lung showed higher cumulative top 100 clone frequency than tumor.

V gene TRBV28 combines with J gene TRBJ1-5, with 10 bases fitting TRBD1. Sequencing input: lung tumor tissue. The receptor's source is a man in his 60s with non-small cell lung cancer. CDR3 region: CVSKKTGGSQPQHF. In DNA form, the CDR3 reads TGTGTCAGCAAAAAGACAGGGGGCAGTCAGCCCCAGCATTTT.